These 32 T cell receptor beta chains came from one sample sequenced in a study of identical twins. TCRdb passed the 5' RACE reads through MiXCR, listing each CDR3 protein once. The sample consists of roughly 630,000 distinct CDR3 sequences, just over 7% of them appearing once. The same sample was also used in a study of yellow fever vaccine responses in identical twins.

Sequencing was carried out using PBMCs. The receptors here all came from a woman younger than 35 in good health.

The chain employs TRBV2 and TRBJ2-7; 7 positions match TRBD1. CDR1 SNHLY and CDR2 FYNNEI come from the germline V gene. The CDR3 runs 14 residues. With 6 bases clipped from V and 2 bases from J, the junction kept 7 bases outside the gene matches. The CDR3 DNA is TGTGCCAGCAGAAACCCGGGACAGACCTACGAGCAGTACTTC. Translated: CASRNPGQTYEQYF.

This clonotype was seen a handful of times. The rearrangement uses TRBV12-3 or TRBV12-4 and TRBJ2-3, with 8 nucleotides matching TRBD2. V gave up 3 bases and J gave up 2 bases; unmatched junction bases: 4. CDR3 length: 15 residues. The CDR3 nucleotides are TGTGCCAGCAGTTTTATCGGGGGGGTCACAGATACGCAGTATTTT. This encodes CASSFIGGVTDTQYF.

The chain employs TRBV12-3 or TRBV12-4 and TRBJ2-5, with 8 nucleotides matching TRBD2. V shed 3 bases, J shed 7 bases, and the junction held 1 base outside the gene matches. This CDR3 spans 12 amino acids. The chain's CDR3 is CASSFAGGTQYF. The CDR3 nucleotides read TGTGCCAGCAGTTTCGCGGGAGGGACCCAGTACTTC.

CDR3: CSAGQGAHQETQYF. DNA for the CDR3: TGCAGTGCGGGACAGGGGGCTCACCAAGAGACCCAGTACTTC. The chain joins TRBV20-1 to TRBJ2-5; 12 nucleotides match TRBD1. This CDR3 region has 14 residues. Germline V CDR1 and CDR2: DFQATT, SNEGSKA (reference sequence). Trimming cost V 6 bases and J 0 bases; bases outside gene matches: 2.

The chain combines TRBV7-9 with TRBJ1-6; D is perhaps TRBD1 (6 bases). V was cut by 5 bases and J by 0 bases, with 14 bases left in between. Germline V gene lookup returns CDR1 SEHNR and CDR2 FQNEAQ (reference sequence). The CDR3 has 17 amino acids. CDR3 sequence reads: CASSVQGSGSYNSPLHF. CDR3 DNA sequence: TGTGCCAGCAGCGTACAGGGATCAGGCTCCTATAATTCACCCCTCCACTTT. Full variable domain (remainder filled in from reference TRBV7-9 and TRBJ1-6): DTGVSQNPRHKITKRGQNVTFRCDPISEHNRLYWYRQTLGQGPEFLTYFQNEAQLEKSRLLSDRFSAERPKGSFSTLEIQRTEQGDSAMYLCASSVQGSGSYNSPLHFGNGTRLTVT.

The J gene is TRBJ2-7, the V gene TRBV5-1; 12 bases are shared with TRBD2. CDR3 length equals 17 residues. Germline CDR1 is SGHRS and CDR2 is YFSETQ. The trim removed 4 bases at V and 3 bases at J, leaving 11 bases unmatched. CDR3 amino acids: CASSPLTSGSARYEQYF. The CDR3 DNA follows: TGCGCCAGCAGCCCCCTGACTAGCGGGAGTGCACGCTACGAGCAGTACTTC.

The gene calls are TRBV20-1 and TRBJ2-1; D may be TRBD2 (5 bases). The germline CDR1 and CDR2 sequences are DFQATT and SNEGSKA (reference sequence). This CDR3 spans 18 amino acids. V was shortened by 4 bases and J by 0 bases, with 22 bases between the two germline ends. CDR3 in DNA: TGCAGTGCTACCGGAACCCTCAGCGGTACCTCCTCCTACAATGAGCAGTTCTTC. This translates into CSATGTLSGTSSYNEQFF.

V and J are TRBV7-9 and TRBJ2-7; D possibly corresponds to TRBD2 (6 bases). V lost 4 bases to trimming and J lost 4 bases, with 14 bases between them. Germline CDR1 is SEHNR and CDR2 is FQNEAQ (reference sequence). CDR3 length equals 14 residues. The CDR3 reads CASSSPGARYEQYF. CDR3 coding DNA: TGTGCCAGCAGCTCCCCGGGAGCCAGGTACGAGCAGTACTTC. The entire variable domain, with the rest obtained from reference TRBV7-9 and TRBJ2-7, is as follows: DTGVSQNPRHKITKRGQNVTFRCDPISEHNRLYWYRQTLGQGPEFLTYFQNEAQLEKSRLLSDRFSAERPKGSFSTLEIQRTEQGDSAMYLCASSSPGARYEQYFGPGTRLTVT.

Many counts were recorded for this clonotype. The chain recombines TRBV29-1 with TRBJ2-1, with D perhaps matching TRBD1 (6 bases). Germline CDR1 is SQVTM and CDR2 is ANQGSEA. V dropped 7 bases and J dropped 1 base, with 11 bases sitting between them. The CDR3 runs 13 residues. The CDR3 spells CSGGGFSYNEQFF. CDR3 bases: TGCAGCGGAGGGGGATTTTCCTACAATGAGCAGTTCTTC.

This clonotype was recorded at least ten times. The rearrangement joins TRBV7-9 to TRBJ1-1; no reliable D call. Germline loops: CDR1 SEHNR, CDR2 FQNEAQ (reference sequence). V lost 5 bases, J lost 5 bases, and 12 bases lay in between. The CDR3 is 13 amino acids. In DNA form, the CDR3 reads TGTGCCAGCAGCGAGGAGAGCGGGACTGAAGCTTTCTTT. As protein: CASSEESGTEAFF.

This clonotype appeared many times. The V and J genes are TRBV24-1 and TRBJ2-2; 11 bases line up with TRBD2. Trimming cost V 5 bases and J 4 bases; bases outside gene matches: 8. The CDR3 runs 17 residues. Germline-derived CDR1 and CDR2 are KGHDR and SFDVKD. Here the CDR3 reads CATSGLAGLAGTGELFF. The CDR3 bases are TGTGCCACCAGTGGGCTCGCTGGACTAGCGGGCACCGGGGAGCTGTTTTTT.

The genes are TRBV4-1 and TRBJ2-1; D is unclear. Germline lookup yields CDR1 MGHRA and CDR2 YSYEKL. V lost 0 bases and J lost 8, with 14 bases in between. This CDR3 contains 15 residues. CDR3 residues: CASSQESFETHEQFF. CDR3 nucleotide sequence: TGCGCCAGCAGCCAAGAGTCTTTCGAAACCCATGAGCAGTTCTTC.

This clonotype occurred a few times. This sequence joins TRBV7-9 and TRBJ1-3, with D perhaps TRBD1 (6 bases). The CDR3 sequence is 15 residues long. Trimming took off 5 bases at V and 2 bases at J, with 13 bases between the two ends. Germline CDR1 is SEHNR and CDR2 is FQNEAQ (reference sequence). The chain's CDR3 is CASSISGDPGNTIYF. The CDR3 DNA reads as TGTGCCAGCAGCATCTCAGGGGATCCTGGAAACACCATATATTTT.

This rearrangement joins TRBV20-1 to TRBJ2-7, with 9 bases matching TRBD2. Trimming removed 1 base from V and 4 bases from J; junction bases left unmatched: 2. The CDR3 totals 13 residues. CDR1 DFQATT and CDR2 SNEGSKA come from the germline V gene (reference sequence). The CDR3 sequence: CSARGTSDYEQYV. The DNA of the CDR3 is TGCAGTGCTAGAGGGACTAGCGATTACGAGCAGTACGTC.

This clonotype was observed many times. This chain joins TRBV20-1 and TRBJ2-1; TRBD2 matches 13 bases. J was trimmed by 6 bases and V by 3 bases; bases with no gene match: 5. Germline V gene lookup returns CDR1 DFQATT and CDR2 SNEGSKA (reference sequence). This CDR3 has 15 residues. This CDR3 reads CSARTSGRSLNEQFF. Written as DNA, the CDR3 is TGCAGTGCTAGGACTAGCGGGAGGTCCCTCAATGAGCAGTTCTTC.

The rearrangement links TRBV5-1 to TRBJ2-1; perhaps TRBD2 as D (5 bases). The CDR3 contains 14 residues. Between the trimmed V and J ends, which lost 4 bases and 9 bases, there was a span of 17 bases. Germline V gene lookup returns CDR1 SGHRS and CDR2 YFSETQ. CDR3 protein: CASSPAPSISEQFF. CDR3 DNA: TGCGCCAGCAGCCCCGCGCCTAGCATCTCTGAGCAGTTCTTC.

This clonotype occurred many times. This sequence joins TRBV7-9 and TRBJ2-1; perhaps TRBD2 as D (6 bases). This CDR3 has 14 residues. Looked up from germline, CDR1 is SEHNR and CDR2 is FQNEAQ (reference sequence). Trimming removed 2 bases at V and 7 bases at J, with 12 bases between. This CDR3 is CASSLSHGRNEQFF. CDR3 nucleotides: TGTGCCAGCAGCTTAAGTCATGGGAGGAATGAGCAGTTCTTC.

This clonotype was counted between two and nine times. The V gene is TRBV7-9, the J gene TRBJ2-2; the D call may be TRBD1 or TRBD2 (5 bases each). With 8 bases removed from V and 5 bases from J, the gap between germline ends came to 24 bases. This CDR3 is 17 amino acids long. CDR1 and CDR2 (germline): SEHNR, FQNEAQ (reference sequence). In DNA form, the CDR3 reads TGTGCCAGCCCAGAGGCAGGGCTTAAAGGCGGGACCGGGGAGCTGTTTTTT. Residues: CASPEAGLKGGTGELFF. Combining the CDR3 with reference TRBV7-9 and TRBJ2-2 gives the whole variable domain DTGVSQNPRHKITKRGQNVTFRCDPISEHNRLYWYRQTLGQGPEFLTYFQNEAQLEKSRLLSDRFSAERPKGSFSTLEIQRTEQGDSAMYLCASPEAGLKGGTGELFFGEGSRLTVL.

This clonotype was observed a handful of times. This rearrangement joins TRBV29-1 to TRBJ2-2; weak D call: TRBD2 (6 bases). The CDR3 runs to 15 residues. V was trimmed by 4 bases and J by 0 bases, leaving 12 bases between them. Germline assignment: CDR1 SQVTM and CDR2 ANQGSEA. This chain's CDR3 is CSVGAGTTNTGELFF. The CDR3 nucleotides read TGCAGCGTTGGTGCGGGAACTACGAACACCGGGGAGCTGTTTTTT.

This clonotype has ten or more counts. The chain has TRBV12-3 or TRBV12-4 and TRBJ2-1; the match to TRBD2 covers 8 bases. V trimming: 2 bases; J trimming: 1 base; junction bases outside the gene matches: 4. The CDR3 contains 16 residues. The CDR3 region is CASSLSASGSYNEQFF. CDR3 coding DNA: TGTGCCAGCAGTTTAAGCGCTAGCGGGTCCTACAATGAGCAGTTCTTC.

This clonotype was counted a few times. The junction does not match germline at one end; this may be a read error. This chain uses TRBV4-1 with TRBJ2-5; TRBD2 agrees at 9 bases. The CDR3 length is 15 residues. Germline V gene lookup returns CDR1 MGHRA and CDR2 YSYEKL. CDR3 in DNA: TGCGCCAGCAGCCAACAGCGGGGGGCCCAACAGACCCAGTACTTC. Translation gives CASSQQRGAQQTQYF.

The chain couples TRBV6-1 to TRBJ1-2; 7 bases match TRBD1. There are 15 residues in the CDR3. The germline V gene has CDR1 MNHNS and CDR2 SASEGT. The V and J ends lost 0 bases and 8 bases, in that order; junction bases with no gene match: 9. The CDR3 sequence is CASSEAPTGDGGYTF. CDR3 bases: TGTGCCAGCAGTGAAGCACCAACAGGGGACGGGGGCTACACCTTC.

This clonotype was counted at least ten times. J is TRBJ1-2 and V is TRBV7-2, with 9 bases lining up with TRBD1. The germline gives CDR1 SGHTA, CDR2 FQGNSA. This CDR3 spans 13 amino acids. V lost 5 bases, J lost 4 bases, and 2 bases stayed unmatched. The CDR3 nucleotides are TGTGCCAGCAGCAAGGGACAGGGCTATGGCTACACCTTC. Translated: CASSKGQGYGYTF.

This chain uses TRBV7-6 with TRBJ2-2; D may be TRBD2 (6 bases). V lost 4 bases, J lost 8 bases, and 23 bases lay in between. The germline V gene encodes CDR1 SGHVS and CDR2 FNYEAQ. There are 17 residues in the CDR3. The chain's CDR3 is CASSSATRLGGSGELFF. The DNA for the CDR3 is TGTGCCAGCAGCTCAGCCACGAGACTAGGTGGATCTGGGGAGCTGTTTTTT.

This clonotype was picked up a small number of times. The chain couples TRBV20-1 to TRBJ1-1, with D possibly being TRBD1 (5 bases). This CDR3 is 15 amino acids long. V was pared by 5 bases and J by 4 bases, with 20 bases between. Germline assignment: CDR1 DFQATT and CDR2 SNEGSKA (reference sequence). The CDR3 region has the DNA TGCAGTGCTCCTGGGGGGACCCACGGAGGCACTGAAGCTTTCTTT. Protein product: CSAPGGTHGGTEAFF.

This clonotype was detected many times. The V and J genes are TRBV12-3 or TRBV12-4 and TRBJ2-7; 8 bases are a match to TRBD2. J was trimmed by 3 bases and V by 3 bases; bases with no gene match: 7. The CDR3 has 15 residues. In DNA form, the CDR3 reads TGTGCCAGCAGTTTTTGCGGAACTAGCGGCTACGAGCAGTACTTC. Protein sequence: CASSFCGTSGYEQYF.

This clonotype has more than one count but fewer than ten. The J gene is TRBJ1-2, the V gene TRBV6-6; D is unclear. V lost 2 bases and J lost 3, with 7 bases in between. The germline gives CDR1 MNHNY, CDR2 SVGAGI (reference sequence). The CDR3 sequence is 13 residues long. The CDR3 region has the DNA TGTGCCAGCAGTTACGGGGAGTACTATGGCTACACCTTC. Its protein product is CASSYGEYYGYTF.

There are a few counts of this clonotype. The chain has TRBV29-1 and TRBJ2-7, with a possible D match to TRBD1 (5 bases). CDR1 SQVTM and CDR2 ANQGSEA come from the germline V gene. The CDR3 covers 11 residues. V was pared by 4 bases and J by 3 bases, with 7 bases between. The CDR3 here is CSVGTFYEQYF. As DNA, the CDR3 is TGCAGCGTTGGGACATTCTACGAGCAGTACTTC.

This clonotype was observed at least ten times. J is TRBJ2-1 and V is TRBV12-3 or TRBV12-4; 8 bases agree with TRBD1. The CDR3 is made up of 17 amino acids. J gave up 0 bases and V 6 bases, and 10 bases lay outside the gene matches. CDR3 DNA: TGTGCCAGCAGGCCTAGGACAGGGACGAGCTCCTACAATGAGCAGTTCTTC. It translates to CASRPRTGTSSYNEQFF.

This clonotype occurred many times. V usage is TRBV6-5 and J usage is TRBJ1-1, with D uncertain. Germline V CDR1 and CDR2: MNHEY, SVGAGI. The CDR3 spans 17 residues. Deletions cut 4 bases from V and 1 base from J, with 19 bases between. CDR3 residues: CASSSPSTVAGNTEAFF. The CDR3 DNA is TGTGCCAGCAGTTCCCCATCGACGGTAGCTGGGAACACTGAAGCTTTCTTT.

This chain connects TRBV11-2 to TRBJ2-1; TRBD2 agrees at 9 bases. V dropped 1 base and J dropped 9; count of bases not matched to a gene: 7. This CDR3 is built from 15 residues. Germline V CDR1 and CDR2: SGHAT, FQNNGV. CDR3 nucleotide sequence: TGTGCCAGCAGCTTAGTGGCGGGGGGGCCGAGTGAGCAGTTCTTC. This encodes CASSLVAGGPSEQFF. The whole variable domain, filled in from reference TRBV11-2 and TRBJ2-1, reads EAGVAQSPRYKIIEKRQSVAFWCNPISGHATLYWYQQILGQGPKLLIQFQNNGVVDDSQLPKDRFSAERLKGVDSTLKIQPAKLEDSAVYLCASSLVAGGPSEQFFGPGTRLTVL.

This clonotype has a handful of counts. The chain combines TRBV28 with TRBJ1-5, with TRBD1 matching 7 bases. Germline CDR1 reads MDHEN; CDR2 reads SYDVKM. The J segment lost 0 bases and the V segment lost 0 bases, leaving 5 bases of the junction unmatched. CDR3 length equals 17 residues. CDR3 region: CASSLWGDSHSNQPQHF. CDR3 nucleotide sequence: TGTGCCAGCAGTTTATGGGGGGACAGTCATAGCAATCAGCCCCAGCATTTT.